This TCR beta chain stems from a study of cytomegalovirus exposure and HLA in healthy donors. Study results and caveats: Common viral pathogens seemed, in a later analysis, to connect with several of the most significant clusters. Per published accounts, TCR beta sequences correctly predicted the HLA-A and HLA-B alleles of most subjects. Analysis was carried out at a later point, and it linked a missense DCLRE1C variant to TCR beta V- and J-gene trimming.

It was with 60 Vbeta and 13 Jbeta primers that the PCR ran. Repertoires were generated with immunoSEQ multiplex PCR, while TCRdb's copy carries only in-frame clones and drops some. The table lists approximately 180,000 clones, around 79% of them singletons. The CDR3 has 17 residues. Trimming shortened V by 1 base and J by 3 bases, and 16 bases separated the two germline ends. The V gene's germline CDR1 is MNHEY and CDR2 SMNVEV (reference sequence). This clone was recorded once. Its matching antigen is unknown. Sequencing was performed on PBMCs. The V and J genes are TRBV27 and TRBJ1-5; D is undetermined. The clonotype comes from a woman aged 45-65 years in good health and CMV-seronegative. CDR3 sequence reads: CASSLFGGARHNQPQHF. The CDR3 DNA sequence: TGTGCCAGCAGTTTATTTGGAGGTGCCAGGCACAATCAGCCCCAGCATTTT.